This entry features one T cell receptor beta chain sequence. A much larger clone lies a single base off, so this may be a read error. Then a second PCR, running about 7 to 11 cycles, was carried out with a sample-barcoded 5' primer and a J-beta primer mix. In TCRdb, the 5' RACE reads were re-called with MiXCR into one record per CDR3 protein. The sample shows about 780,000 distinct CDR3 sequences, about 46% of them seen only once. The sample originates from a study of blood T cells in healthy people across ages. J lost 6 bases, V lost 3 bases, and 6 bases had no gene match. The CDR3 sequence is 14 residues long. The V gene's germline CDR1 is SGHTA and CDR2 FQGNSA.

This receptor was identified in an elderly man in good health. The chain combines TRBV7-2 with TRBJ2-7; 9 bases are shared with TRBD2. The sample taken for sequencing was blood. CDR3 sequence reads: CTSSFGGREGEQYF. The CDR3 nucleotides are TGTACCAGCAGCTTTGGCGGGAGGGAGGGCGAGCAGTACTTC.